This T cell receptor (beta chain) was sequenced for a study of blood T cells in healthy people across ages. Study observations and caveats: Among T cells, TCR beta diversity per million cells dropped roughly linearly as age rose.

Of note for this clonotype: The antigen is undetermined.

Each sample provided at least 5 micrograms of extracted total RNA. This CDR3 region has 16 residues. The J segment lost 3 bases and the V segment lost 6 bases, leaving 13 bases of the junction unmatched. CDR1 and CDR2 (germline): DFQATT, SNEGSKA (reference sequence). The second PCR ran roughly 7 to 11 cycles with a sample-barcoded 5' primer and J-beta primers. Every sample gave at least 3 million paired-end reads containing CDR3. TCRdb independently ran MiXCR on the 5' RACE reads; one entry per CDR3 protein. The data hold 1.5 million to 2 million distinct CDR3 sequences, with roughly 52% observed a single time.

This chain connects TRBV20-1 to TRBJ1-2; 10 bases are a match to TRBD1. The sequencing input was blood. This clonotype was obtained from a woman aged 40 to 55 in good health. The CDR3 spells CSAGSTGGESDYGYTF. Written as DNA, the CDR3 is TGCAGTGCGGGCTCGACAGGGGGCGAGTCCGACTATGGCTACACCTTC.